The 30 T cell receptor beta chains below were found in one sample sequenced in a study of blood T cell repertoires in COVID-19 (dated by TCRdb to the early 2020s). Libraries were built with the immunoSEQ multiplex PCR assay. The table comes from immuneACCESS by way of TCRdb, which keeps in-frame sequences with V and J called. Part of the clones is missing from these tables; in studies checked, under half for an unresolved V gene and the rest for unknown reasons. Present in this sample are about 190,000 clones, 70% to 90% of which were seen just once. Of the sample, 1.1% is held by the ten largest clones. The sequencing sample was made of peripheral blood. The receptors shown here come from a man aged 30 to 45 with acute or convalescent COVID-19.

The chain couples TRBV7-8 to TRBJ1-1, with D possibly TRBD1 on 6 matching bases. Trimming shortened V by 2 bases and J by 4 bases, and 8 bases separated the two germline ends. Germline V gene lookup returns CDR1 SGHVS and CDR2 FQNEAQ. CDR3 length equals 13 residues. CDR3 sequence reads: CASSLRGGTEAFF. The CDR3 DNA follows: TGTGCCAGCAGCTTACGAGGGGGCACTGAAGCTTTCTTT.

This clone was detected once. The gene calls are TRBV6-5 and TRBJ1-2, with D possibly TRBD1 on 5 matching bases. V was clipped by 7 bases and J by 8 bases, with 17 bases between them. This CDR3 is built from 13 residues. Germline CDR1 is MNHEY and CDR2 is SVGAGI. The CDR3 is CASTLDGSGGYTF. DNA for the CDR3: TGTGCCAGCACCCTCGATGGTTCAGGGGGCTACACCTTC.

V gene TRBV30 combines with J gene TRBJ1-4; no clear D gene. Germline V CDR1 and CDR2: GTSNPN, SVGIG (reference sequence). V shed 3 bases and J shed 7 bases, with 18 bases lying between them. The CDR3 is 15 amino acids. CDR3 in DNA: TGTGCCTGGAGCGTCGGACTTTCAGCAGGTGAAAAACTGTTTTTT. Its translation: CAWSVGLSAGEKLFF.

This sequence joins TRBV30 and TRBJ2-7; 7 bases align to TRBD1. Germline V lookup: CDR1 GTSNPN, CDR2 SVGIG (reference sequence). V lost 6 bases to trimming and J lost 4 bases; unmatched junction nucleotides: 6. The CDR3 spans 12 residues. CDR3 protein: CACAQGPYEQYF. CDR3 sequence (DNA): TGTGCCTGTGCACAGGGGCCATACGAGCAGTACTTC.

On this clone: A read error may account for a junction end that differs from germline. The chain uses TRBV28 and TRBJ1-2; TRBD1 aligns across 8 bases. Germline assignment: CDR1 MDHEN and CDR2 SYDVKM. This CDR3 is built from 17 residues. The CDR3 loop reads CASSSPRDRGWNFGYTF. The CDR3 DNA sequence: TGTGCCAGCAGTTCTCCTCGAGACAGGGGCTGGAACTTTGGCTACACCTTC.

The J gene is TRBJ1-1, the V gene TRBV6-5, with D possibly matching TRBD1 (5 bases). V was pared by 6 bases and J by 3 bases, with 14 bases between. The germline CDR1 and CDR2 sequences are MNHEY and SVGAGI. There are 14 residues in the CDR3. The chain's CDR3 is CASRLWGVDTEAFF. Here the CDR3 DNA reads TGTGCCAGCAGACTATGGGGGGTTGACACTGAAGCTTTCTTT.

The J gene is TRBJ1-2, the V gene TRBV28; D ambiguous. The CDR3 sequence is 13 residues long. Trimming left V 6 bases short and J 1 base short, with 9 bases between. CDR1 is MDHEN and CDR2 is SYDVKM in the germline V gene. CDR3 bases: TGTGCCAGCAGGTTACCTAATAACTATGGCTACACCTTC. Translation: CASRLPNNYGYTF.

This rearrangement joins TRBV19 to TRBJ2-7; 12 bases match TRBD2. Germline V CDR1 and CDR2: LNHDA, SQIVND (reference sequence). The CDR3 consists of 16 residues. Germline trimming cut 3 bases from V and 0 bases from J; bases unmatched to any gene: 3. The CDR3 here is CASSIPTSGSSYEQYF. CDR3 coding DNA: TGTGCCAGTAGTATCCCGACTAGCGGGAGCTCCTACGAGCAGTACTTC.

This clone has only a few counts. The chain carries TRBV5-1 and TRBJ1-1; TRBD1 matches at 8 bases. CDR1 is SGHRS, CDR2 YFSETQ, per germline. The junction had 5 bases not matched to a gene; V was cut back by 7 bases and J by 0 bases. The CDR3 is made up of 14 amino acids. The DNA for the CDR3 is TGCGCCAGCGGAAGACAGGGGATGAACACTGAAGCTTTCTTT. It is translated as CASGRQGMNTEAFF.

The J gene is TRBJ1-1, the V gene TRBV6-5; the match to TRBD1 covers 8 bases. The CDR3 has 15 amino acids. V shed 7 bases and J 4 bases; nucleotides not matched to a gene: 11. The germline V gene has CDR1 MNHEY and CDR2 SVGAGI. The CDR3 nucleotides are TGTGCCAGCAACAGACAGGGGCTCCTTGGCACTGAAGCTTTCTTT. Amino acids: CASNRQGLLGTEAFF.

The chain has TRBV6-5 and TRBJ2-3, with a weak D call TRBD2 (5 bases). The CDR3 has 12 amino acids. V lost 6 bases, J lost 6 bases, and 10 bases lay in between. CDR1 MNHEY and CDR2 SVGAGI come from the germline V gene. DNA of the CDR3: TGTGCCAGCAGACACGGCGGGGATACGCAGTATTTT. As protein: CASRHGGDTQYF.

Written as DNA, the CDR3 is TGCGCCAGCAGCCCGGACAGGGGCTCCTACGAGCAGTACTTC. Its protein is CASSPDRGSYEQYF. The V call is TRBV5-1, the J call TRBJ2-7; 9 bases map to TRBD1. V dropped 4 bases and J dropped 0; count of bases not matched to a gene: 2. Germline V lookup: CDR1 SGHRS, CDR2 YFSETQ. The CDR3 has 14 amino acids.

CDR3 amino acids: CASSIGHGGPNYGYTF. CDR3 DNA: TGTGCCAGTAGTATAGGTCACGGGGGGCCTAACTATGGCTACACCTTC. This sequence joins TRBV19 and TRBJ1-2; D might be TRBD1 (6 bases). In germline, CDR1 is LNHDA, CDR2 SQIVND (reference sequence). This CDR3 region has 16 residues. V shed 1 base and J shed 0 bases, with 12 bases lying between them.

The rearrangement uses TRBV2 and TRBJ2-7; D may be TRBD1 (5 bases). The ends were cut back, 8 bases at V and 6 bases at J, with 23 bases in the middle. The CDR3 consists of 15 residues. The germline V gene has CDR1 SNHLY and CDR2 FYNNEI. The CDR3 here is CASLKESTGFAEQYF. The CDR3 nucleotides read TGTGCCAGCCTCAAGGAGTCTACAGGATTTGCCGAGCAGTACTTC.

The J gene is TRBJ1-1, the V gene TRBV10-3; TRBD1 matches at 7 bases. Germline V gives CDR1 ENHRY, CDR2 SYGVKD. The CDR3 has 13 residues. V shed 6 bases and J 3 bases; nucleotides not matched to a gene: 4. The CDR3 DNA is TGTGCCATCAGCACAGGGGATGACACTGAAGCTTTCTTT. It translates to CAISTGDDTEAFF.

J is TRBJ2-1 and V is TRBV19; 10 bases are shared with TRBD2. The CDR3 has 18 residues. Germline assignment: CDR1 LNHDA and CDR2 SQIVND (reference sequence). V lost 5 bases and J lost 3; bases outside the gene matches: 13. The CDR3 sequence is CASSPRTSGISLYNEQFF. The CDR3 DNA reads TGTGCCAGTAGTCCGCGGACTAGCGGCATATCCCTCTACAATGAGCAGTTCTTC.

The rearrangement joins TRBV30 to TRBJ1-1; the D is unclear. The V gene lost 0 bases and the J gene lost 1 base, with 12 bases spanning the gap. CDR1 and CDR2 from the germline V gene are GTSNPN and SVGIG (reference sequence). The CDR3 sequence is 15 residues long. This CDR3 is CAWSVSARSNTEAFF. Written as DNA, the CDR3 is TGTGCCTGGAGTGTATCGGCCAGGTCGAACACTGAAGCTTTCTTT.

The chain recombines TRBV30 with TRBJ2-6; D remains unclear. Germline V gene sequence: CDR1 GTSNPN, CDR2 SVGIG (reference sequence). The CDR3 runs 11 residues. The CDR3, as DNA: TGTGCAATAGCCGCCCCCAACGTCCTGACTTTC. Residues: CAIAAPNVLTF.

The chain combines TRBV20-1 with TRBJ1-5, with D possibly being TRBD1 (6 bases). Germline values: CDR1 DFQATT, CDR2 SNEGSKA (reference sequence). This CDR3 has 14 residues. V dropped 3 bases and J dropped 3 bases, with 12 bases sitting between them. The CDR3 DNA sequence: TGCAGTGCTAGTTGGCAGGGGCCCAATCAGCCCCAGCATTTT. This gives the protein CSASWQGPNQPQHF.

This clone was observed once. This chain links TRBV28 with TRBJ2-2; 10 bases align to TRBD1. The CDR3 sequence is 15 residues long. V shed 4 bases, J shed 6 bases, and the junction held 5 bases outside the gene matches. CDR1 is MDHEN and CDR2 is SYDVKM in the germline V gene. The CDR3 here is CASSSAGTGAGELFF. In DNA form, the CDR3 reads TGTGCCAGCAGTTCCGCTGGGACAGGGGCCGGGGAGCTGTTTTTT.

This chain connects TRBV30 to TRBJ1-4; 7 bases match TRBD1. The trim removed 4 bases at V and 8 bases at J, leaving 4 bases unmatched. Germline assignment: CDR1 GTSNPN and CDR2 SVGIG (reference sequence). This CDR3 has 12 amino acids. The CDR3 coding sequence is TGTGCCTGGAAAGGGGGCGCAGAAAAACTGTTTTTT. As protein: CAWKGGAEKLFF.

The chain is built from TRBV15 and TRBJ1-2; D call uncertain. CDR3 size: 18 residues. The germline CDR1 and CDR2 sequences are LNHNV and YYDKDF (reference sequence). The ends were cut back, 0 bases at V and 0 bases at J, with 17 bases in the middle. CDR3 loop: CATSRDLIDLGANYGYTF. As DNA, the CDR3 is TGTGCCACCAGCAGAGATCTGATCGACCTTGGAGCTAACTATGGCTACACCTTC.

The V call is TRBV9, the J call TRBJ2-1, with D unclear. This CDR3 has 15 amino acids. V shed 5 bases and J shed 8 bases, with 20 bases lying between them. Germline CDR1 reads SGDLS; CDR2 reads YYNGEE. The CDR3 DNA follows: TGTGCCAGCAGTCCAGAGTGGGCTCGTTCACATGAGCAGTTCTTC. Residues: CASSPEWARSHEQFF.

This rearrangement joins TRBV7-6 to TRBJ2-3; TRBD1 aligns across 7 bases. The V and J ends lost 4 bases and 9 bases, in that order; junction bases with no gene match: 7. The CDR3 is 13 residues long. CDR1 and CDR2 from the germline V gene are SGHVS and FNYEAQ. The CDR3 protein is CASSSGWGQTQYF. DNA for the CDR3: TGTGCCAGCAGCTCGGGCTGGGGACAGACGCAGTATTTT. The variable domain in full, completed from reference TRBV7-6 and TRBJ2-3, reads GAGVSQSPRYKVTKRGQDVALRCDPISGHVSLYWYRQALGQGPEFLTYFNYEAQQDKSGLPNDRFSAERPEGSISTLTIQRTEQRDSAMYRCASSSGWGQTQYFGPGTRLTVL.

Note on this clone: Other DNA sequences in this specimen translate into the identical CDR3. The chain combines TRBV19 with TRBJ1-6; D call uncertain. The V end lost 3 bases, the J end lost 7 bases, and 13 bases lay between the germline ends. This CDR3 is 15 amino acids long. Germline V gene lookup returns CDR1 LNHDA and CDR2 SQIVND (reference sequence). The CDR3 sequence: CASSIGDNPNSPLHF. The CDR3 DNA sequence: TGTGCCAGTAGTATTGGAGATAACCCAAATTCACCCCTCCACTTT.

The rearrangement links TRBV30 to TRBJ1-4; 10 bases align to TRBD1. V dropped 8 bases and J dropped 6; count of bases not matched to a gene: 18. CDR3 length: 17 residues. Germline CDR1 GTSNPN, CDR2 SVGIG (reference sequence). As DNA, the CDR3 is TGTGCCGGGCTCCCGGGACAGGGGATTAGGAGTCATGAAAAACTGTTTTTT. It translates to CAGLPGQGIRSHEKLFF.

The count of this clone is one. This chain links TRBV5-1 with TRBJ2-7, with 7 bases lining up with TRBD2. This CDR3 is 15 amino acids long. Trimming removed 2 bases from V and 3 bases from J; junction bases left unmatched: 8. The germline CDR1 and CDR2 sequences are SGHRS and YFSETQ. CDR3 bases: TGCGCCAGCAGCTTCTCATACGGGAGGTACTACGAGCAGTACTTC. Translation gives CASSFSYGRYYEQYF.

The chain joins TRBV11-1 to TRBJ1-1; D unresolved. This CDR3 comprises 11 residues. Between the trimmed V and J ends, which lost 5 bases and 3 bases, there was a span of 4 bases. Germline CDR1 reads SGHAT; CDR2 reads FQDESV (reference sequence). The CDR3 protein is CASSRDTEAFF. The CDR3 nucleotides read TGTGCCAGCAGCCGGGACACTGAAGCTTTCTTT.

This chain joins TRBV5-4 and TRBJ1-1, with TRBD1 matching 7 bases. The CDR3 has 14 amino acids. After removal of 4 bases from V and 5 bases from J, the junction contained 8 bases not matched to a gene. Per germline, CDR1 SGHNT and CDR2 YYREEE (reference sequence). CDR3 in DNA: TGTGCCAGCAGCGGAAGACAGGGCGGAACTGAAGCTTTCTTT. This encodes CASSGRQGGTEAFF.

The V and J genes are TRBV7-2 and TRBJ2-2, with D possibly being TRBD1 (6 bases). This CDR3 comprises 16 residues. The ends were cut back, 2 bases at V and 4 bases at J, with 14 bases in the middle. Germline values: CDR1 SGHTA, CDR2 FQGNSA. For the CDR3, the DNA is TGTGCCAGCAGCTTACAGGGGACGGCGTTCACCGGGGAGCTGTTTTTT. It encodes CASSLQGTAFTGELFF. The entire variable domain, with the rest obtained from reference TRBV7-2 and TRBJ2-2, is as follows: GAGVSQSPSNKVTEKGKDVELRCDPISGHTALYWYRQSLGQGLEFLIYFQGNSAPDKSGLPSDRFSAERTGGSVSTLTIQRTQQEDSAVYLCASSLQGTAFTGELFFGEGSRLTVL.